A selection of T cell receptor beta chains follows, all from one sample in a study. TCRdb reprocessed the 5' RACE reads via MiXCR and lists one record per CDR3 protein. The profile shows 800 to 900 distinct CDR3 sequences, 7% to 9.5% of them singletons. The material sequenced was total memory T cells from blood PBMCs. The receptors come from a male donor with HIV. Both conserved end residues are part of each CDR3. The order of the fields is CDR3 length, clone size, J gene, V gene, D gene, CDR3 DNA, CDR3 protein. A D gene is named only where the DNA matches it firmly. For some rows the clone size is stated as once, few or many, or as a class when expanded; others skip it.

CDR3 length: 16; clone size: large; J gene: TRBJ1-2; V gene: TRBV4-2; D gene: TRBD1; CDR3 DNA: TGTGCCAGCAGCCCTAGAGGGGGCAGTTCTAACTATGGCTACACCTTC; CDR3 protein: CASSPRGGSSNYGYTF
CDR3 length: 14; clone size: few; J gene: TRBJ2-1; V gene: TRBV6-1; D gene: NA; CDR3 DNA: TGTGCCAGCAGCACCGGGACCCACTACAATGAGCAGTTCTTC; CDR3 protein: CASSTGTHYNEQFF
CDR3 length: 13; clone size: few; J gene: TRBJ1-1; V gene: TRBV28; D gene: TRBD1; CDR3 DNA: TGTGCCAGCAGTTCAGACAGGGTCACTGAAGCTTTCTTT; CDR3 protein: CASSSDRVTEAFF
CDR3 length: 15; clone size: NA; J gene: TRBJ1-1; V gene: TRBV15; D gene: TRBD1; CDR3 DNA: TGTGCCACCAGCAGTAGGGACAGGAGAGGGACTGAAGCTTTCTTT; CDR3 protein: CATSSRDRRGTEAFF
CDR3 length: 15; clone size: few; J gene: TRBJ2-1; V gene: TRBV7-7; D gene: NA; CDR3 DNA: TGTGCCAGCAGCTTAGGAACCTCCCTGAACAATGAGCAGTTCTTC; CDR3 protein: CASSLGTSLNNEQFF
CDR3 length: 15; clone size: large; J gene: TRBJ2-1; V gene: TRBV6-5; D gene: NA; CDR3 DNA: TGTGCCAGCAGTTACCGGTCAGGACCACGGAATGAGCAGTTCTTC; CDR3 protein: CASSYRSGPRNEQFF
CDR3 length: 13; clone size: NA; J gene: TRBJ2-1; V gene: TRBV6-2/TRBV6-3; D gene: TRBD1; CDR3 DNA: TGTGCCAGCAGGAGGACAGGGGACAATGAGCAGTTCTTC; CDR3 protein: CASRRTGDNEQFF
CDR3 length: 15; clone size: few; J gene: TRBJ2-7; V gene: TRBV6-1; D gene: TRBD2; CDR3 DNA: TGTGCCAGCAGGCCCGGACTAGCGGGCTCCTACGAGCAGTACTTC; CDR3 protein: CASRPGLAGSYEQYF
CDR3 length: 15; clone size: large; J gene: TRBJ2-5; V gene: TRBV11-3; D gene: TRBD1; CDR3 DNA: TGTGCCAGCAGCGGAACCGGGACAGGCAAAGAGACCCAGTACTTC; CDR3 protein: CASSGTGTGKETQYF
CDR3 length: 15; clone size: NA; J gene: TRBJ2-5; V gene: TRBV10-1; D gene: NA; CDR3 DNA: TGCGCCAGCAGTGAGCCAGCGGGCCCGCAAGAGACCCAGTACTTC; CDR3 protein: CASSEPAGPQETQYF
CDR3 length: 16; clone size: few; J gene: TRBJ1-1; V gene: TRBV5-6; D gene: TRBD1; CDR3 DNA: TGTGCCAGCAGCCACTACGGGACAGGGGGTCGTACTGAAGCTTTCTTT; CDR3 protein: CASSHYGTGGRTEAFF
CDR3 length: 15; clone size: NA; J gene: TRBJ1-2; V gene: TRBV6-1; D gene: TRBD1; CDR3 DNA: TGTGCCAGCAGACCCGGGACAGGGGGCATCTATGGCTACACCTTC; CDR3 protein: CASRPGTGGIYGYTF
CDR3 length: 15; clone size: NA; J gene: TRBJ2-7; V gene: TRBV6-1; D gene: TRBD2; CDR3 DNA: TGTGCCAGCAGTACGGTAGCGGGAGGGAACTACGAGCAGTACTTC; CDR3 protein: CASSTVAGGNYEQYF
CDR3 length: 15; clone size: few; J gene: TRBJ1-2; V gene: TRBV6-5; D gene: NA; CDR3 DNA: TGTGCCAGCAGTTACGGGAGAAGAGGGGGTTATGGCTACACCTTC; CDR3 protein: CASSYGRRGGYGYTF
CDR3 length: 14; clone size: few; J gene: TRBJ1-1; V gene: TRBV7-2; D gene: TRBD1; CDR3 DNA: TGTGCCAGCAGCAGCAGGGGGCGCGACACTGAAGCTTTCTTT; CDR3 protein: CASSSRGRDTEAFF
CDR3 length: 16; clone size: large; J gene: TRBJ1-2; V gene: TRBV6-2/TRBV6-3; D gene: NA; CDR3 DNA: TGTGCCAGCAGTTACTCGTACAGACACGCGAACTATGGCTACACCTTC; CDR3 protein: CASSYSYRHANYGYTF
CDR3 length: 13; clone size: few; J gene: TRBJ2-7; V gene: TRBV20-1; D gene: NA; CDR3 DNA: TGCAGTGCTAGAGGACAGACGATCTACGAGCAGTACTTC; CDR3 protein: CSARGQTIYEQYF
CDR3 length: 15; clone size: NA; J gene: TRBJ2-7; V gene: TRBV6-5; D gene: NA; CDR3 DNA: TGTGCCAGCAGTTATCTGGGGCGCCTAGGTTACGAGCAGTACTTC; CDR3 protein: CASSYLGRLGYEQYF
CDR3 length: 12; clone size: hyperexpanded; J gene: TRBJ1-1; V gene: TRBV6-5; D gene: NA; CDR3 DNA: TGTGCCAGCAGTACGATGAACACTGAAGCTTTCTTT; CDR3 protein: CASSTMNTEAFF
CDR3 length: 16; clone size: large; J gene: TRBJ1-4; V gene: TRBV6-1; D gene: TRBD1; CDR3 DNA: TGTGCCAGCAGACCAAAGACAGGGGCAACTAATGAAAAACTGTTTTTT; CDR3 protein: CASRPKTGATNEKLFF
CDR3 length: 17; clone size: large; J gene: TRBJ2-3; V gene: TRBV12-3/TRBV12-4; D gene: NA; CDR3 DNA: TGTGCCAGCAGTCCGAGGGTGCGCAGTCCTAGCACAGATACGCAGTATTTT; CDR3 protein: CASSPRVRSPSTDTQYF
CDR3 length: 13; clone size: NA; J gene: TRBJ2-2; V gene: TRBV15; D gene: NA; CDR3 DNA: TGTGCCACCAGCAGCCAAAACACCGGGGAGCTGTTTTTT; CDR3 protein: CATSSQNTGELFF
CDR3 length: 16; clone size: NA; J gene: TRBJ1-5; V gene: TRBV6-5; D gene: NA; CDR3 DNA: TGTGCCAGCAGTTTGACGTACACAGGGAGGGATCAGCCCCAGCATTTT; CDR3 protein: CASSLTYTGRDQPQHF
CDR3 length: 15; clone size: large; J gene: TRBJ2-3; V gene: TRBV7-2; D gene: NA; CDR3 DNA: TGTGCCAGCAGCTTAGCCTCGACCCGCACAGATACGCAGTATTTT; CDR3 protein: CASSLASTRTDTQYF
CDR3 length: 15; clone size: NA; J gene: TRBJ2-3; V gene: TRBV7-3; D gene: NA; CDR3 DNA: TGTGCCAGCAGCTTATACGGGAGCGGCACAGATACGCAGTATTTT; CDR3 protein: CASSLYGSGTDTQYF
CDR3 length: 14; clone size: large; J gene: TRBJ2-3; V gene: TRBV6-5; D gene: NA; CDR3 DNA: TGTGCCAGCAGTTACTTGAGCCCAGGAGCTACGCAGTATTTT; CDR3 protein: CASSYLSPGATQYF
CDR3 length: 13; clone size: large; J gene: TRBJ2-5; V gene: TRBV15; D gene: NA; CDR3 DNA: TGTGCCACCAGTTTTGGGTTAGGGGAGACCCAGTACTTC; CDR3 protein: CATSFGLGETQYF
CDR3 length: 14; clone size: few; J gene: TRBJ2-7; V gene: TRBV29-1; D gene: TRBD2; CDR3 DNA: TGCAGCGTTGGATTAGCGGGAGGGACGGGCGAGCAGTACTTC; CDR3 protein: CSVGLAGGTGEQYF
CDR3 length: 19; clone size: NA; J gene: TRBJ2-2; V gene: TRBV21-1; D gene: NA; CDR3 DNA: TGTGCCAGCAGCAAAGGGGTTGGGGCTAGCGGGGGGTCCACCGGGGAGCTGTTTTTT; CDR3 protein: CASSKGVGASGGSTGELFF
CDR3 length: 13; clone size: few; J gene: TRBJ1-2; V gene: TRBV6-1; D gene: NA; CDR3 DNA: TGTGCCTGCAGTCGGACGGCTGAATATGGCTACACCTTC; CDR3 protein: CACSRTAEYGYTF
CDR3 length: 15; clone size: few; J gene: TRBJ1-6; V gene: TRBV10-3; D gene: NA; CDR3 DNA: TGTGCCATCAGTGAAAGGACCCTAGAGTCCTCACCCCTCCACTTT; CDR3 protein: CAISERTLESSPLHF
CDR3 length: 14; clone size: large; J gene: TRBJ1-3; V gene: TRBV5-1; D gene: NA; CDR3 DNA: TGCGCCAGCAGCACGGGGACATCTGGAAACACCATATATTTT; CDR3 protein: CASSTGTSGNTIYF
CDR3 length: 17; clone size: once; J gene: TRBJ2-2; V gene: TRBV24-1; D gene: TRBD2; CDR3 DNA: TGTGCCACCAGTGACCCCAGCGGGAGGGGGAACACCGGGGAGCTGTTTTTT; CDR3 protein: CATSDPSGRGNTGELFF
CDR3 length: 18; clone size: NA; J gene: TRBJ2-7; V gene: TRBV12-3/TRBV12-4; D gene: TRBD2; CDR3 DNA: TGTGCCAGCAGTCGACTAGCGGGAGGTATTGAACTAGGCTACGAGCAGTACTTC; CDR3 protein: CASSRLAGGIELGYEQYF
CDR3 length: 15; clone size: large; J gene: TRBJ2-5; V gene: TRBV11-2; D gene: TRBD2; CDR3 DNA: TGTGCCAGCAGCTTAGCCGGGACTAGCGTAGAGACCCAGTACTTC; CDR3 protein: CASSLAGTSVETQYF
CDR3 length: 13; clone size: NA; J gene: TRBJ2-5; V gene: TRBV4-3; D gene: NA; CDR3 DNA: TGCGCCAGCAGCCAACGGAATGGGGAGACCCAGTACTTC; CDR3 protein: CASSQRNGETQYF
CDR3 length: 16; clone size: large; J gene: TRBJ2-7; V gene: TRBV20-1; D gene: NA; CDR3 DNA: TGCAGTGCTACGTATAGAGGATCCACGACCGCACGCGAGCAGTACTTC; CDR3 protein: CSATYRGSTTAREQYF
CDR3 length: 15; clone size: large; J gene: TRBJ2-7; V gene: TRBV10-3; D gene: TRBD2; CDR3 DNA: TGTGCCATCAGTGAGAATCTAGCGGAAAACTACGAGCAGTACTTC; CDR3 protein: CAISENLAENYEQYF
CDR3 length: 14; clone size: large; J gene: TRBJ2-3; V gene: TRBV7-2; D gene: NA; CDR3 DNA: TGTGCCAGCAGCTTAAGTCCCCTCGGGGATACGCAGTATTTT; CDR3 protein: CASSLSPLGDTQYF
CDR3 length: 14; clone size: large; J gene: TRBJ2-3; V gene: TRBV7-9; D gene: NA; CDR3 DNA: TGTGCCAGTATCGGCCAGTCCCAGAGAGATACGCAGTATTTT; CDR3 protein: CASIGQSQRDTQYF
CDR3 length: 18; clone size: few; J gene: TRBJ2-2; V gene: TRBV6-1; D gene: TRBD1; CDR3 DNA: TGTGCCAGCAGGGGTCCGGGACAGGGAGCCTGGAACACCGGGGAGCTGTTTTTT; CDR3 protein: CASRGPGQGAWNTGELFF
CDR3 length: 14; clone size: large; J gene: TRBJ2-1; V gene: TRBV30; D gene: TRBD2; CDR3 DNA: TGTGCCTTACGACTAGCGGGAGGTGGAAATGAGCAGTTCTTC; CDR3 protein: CALRLAGGGNEQFF
CDR3 length: 14; clone size: few; J gene: TRBJ2-5; V gene: TRBV2; D gene: NA; CDR3 DNA: TGTGCCAGCAGTGTCGGGACACCTCAAGAGACCCAGTACTTC; CDR3 protein: CASSVGTPQETQYF
CDR3 length: 16; clone size: NA; J gene: TRBJ2-3; V gene: TRBV7-2; D gene: TRBD2; CDR3 DNA: TGTGCCAGCAGCGTACTAGCGGGGGGTAGCACAGATACGCAGTATTTT; CDR3 protein: CASSVLAGGSTDTQYF
CDR3 length: 15; clone size: NA; J gene: TRBJ2-7; V gene: TRBV6-1; D gene: TRBD2; CDR3 DNA: TGTGCCAGCGGTGTCGGGGAGGGACCGAGCTACGAGCAGTACTTC; CDR3 protein: CASGVGEGPSYEQYF
CDR3 length: 12; clone size: NA; J gene: TRBJ2-1; V gene: TRBV29-1; D gene: NA; CDR3 DNA: TGCAGCGTCAGGACTACGAGCTATGAGCAGTTCTTC; CDR3 protein: CSVRTTSYEQFF
CDR3 length: 16; clone size: NA; J gene: TRBJ2-5; V gene: TRBV10-1; D gene: TRBD2; CDR3 DNA: TGCGCCAGAGGGACTAGCGGGAGTGAGGGCCAAGAGACCCAGTACTTC; CDR3 protein: CARGTSGSEGQETQYF
CDR3 length: 18; clone size: large; J gene: TRBJ2-3; V gene: TRBV6-2/TRBV6-3; D gene: TRBD2; CDR3 DNA: TGTGCCAGCAGTTACACAGCCGGGACTAGCGGCCACACAGATACGCAGTATTTT; CDR3 protein: CASSYTAGTSGHTDTQYF